This is a list of T cell receptor beta chains from one sample in a study of early T cells in non-severe SARS-CoV-2 infection. In TCRdb, the 5' RACE reads were re-called with MiXCR into one record per CDR3 protein. The profile shows 60,000 to 90,000 distinct CDR3 sequences, approximately 15% of them singletons. The sequenced material came from whole blood. Every receptor here comes from an adult who was a healthcare worker with PCR-confirmed SARS-CoV-2 infection or an uninfected control (not recorded which). Both conserved end residues are part of each CDR3. Fields, in order: clone size, D gene, V gene, J gene, CDR3 protein, CDR3 DNA. The D gene is left open where the match is weak. Expanded clones get a size class; other rows say once, few or many, or leave the size out.

.	.	TRBV29-1	TRBJ1-5	CSVSSSGQPQHF	TGCAGCGTTTCCTCATCGGGGCAGCCCCAGCATTTT
.	TRBD2	TRBV29-1	TRBJ2-3	CSVPLAGGRPDTQYF	TGCAGCGTCCCCCTGGCGGGAGGCCGCCCAGATACGCAGTATTTT
.	TRBD2	TRBV7-8	TRBJ2-7	CASSLGLAVYEQYF	TGTGCCAGCAGCTTGGGACTAGCGGTCTACGAGCAGTACTTC
few	.	TRBV11-2	TRBJ2-7	CASSLGDSSSYEQYF	TGTGCCAGCAGCTTAGGGGACTCGAGCTCCTACGAGCAGTACTTC
few	TRBD1	TRBV2	TRBJ2-7	CASSELGQASYEQYF	TGTGCCAGCAGTGAATTGGGACAGGCGTCCTACGAGCAGTACTTC
many	.	TRBV19	TRBJ2-4	CASSIVGSGNIQYF	TGTGCCAGTAGTATAGTGGGGTCCGGGAACATTCAGTACTTC
few	.	TRBV28	TRBJ1-4	CASSLSRREKLFF	TGTGCCAGCAGTTTGTCCCGGCGTGAAAAACTGTTTTTT
.	.	TRBV6-1	TRBJ2-1	CASSEASKGLPNEQFF	TGTGCCAGCAGTGAAGCGTCTAAGGGGCTCCCGAATGAGCAGTTCTTC
.	TRBD2	TRBV7-8	TRBJ2-3	CASSSPTWASGSVTDTQYF	TGTGCCAGCAGCTCACCGACATGGGCTAGCGGGAGTGTGACAGATACGCAGTATTTT
few	TRBD2	TRBV29-1	TRBJ2-1	CSVPRDYSNNEQFF	TGCAGCGTGCCCCGGGACTACTCCAACAATGAGCAGTTCTTC
.	.	TRBV29-1	TRBJ1-1	CSAGGPSEAFF	TGCAGCGCGGGGGGCCCATCTGAAGCTTTCTTT
.	TRBD2	TRBV29-1	TRBJ2-1	CSVEDPPGGNEQFF	TGCAGCGTTGAAGATCCCCCGGGGGGCAATGAGCAGTTCTTC
.	TRBD2	TRBV29-1	TRBJ2-2	CSVARGGNTGELFF	TGCAGCGTTGCCCGGGGGGGAAACACCGGGGAGCTGTTTTTT
.	.	TRBV6-1	TRBJ1-1	CASSEGWANTEVFF	TGTGCCAGCAGTGAGGGCTGGGCGAACACTGAAGTTTTCTTT
few	.	TRBV25-1	TRBJ1-5	CASSEYGAGNQPQHF	TGTGCCAGCAGCGAATACGGAGCAGGCAATCAGCCCCAGCATTTT
once	TRBD1	TRBV19	TRBJ1-5	CASSLRDSSIGNQPQHF	TGTGCCAGTAGCCTCCGGGACAGTTCTATAGGGAATCAGCCCCAGCATTTT
few	.	TRBV11-2	TRBJ2-7	CASSLGRRPGEQYF	TGTGCCAGCAGCTTGGGCAGACGCCCTGGGGAGCAGTACTTC
.	.	TRBV24-1	TRBJ1-1	CATALGGTTEAFF	TGTGCCACCGCACTAGGAGGTACGACTGAAGCTTTCTTT
.	.	TRBV3-1	TRBJ2-5	CASSQVVAGYETQYF	TGTGCCAGCAGCCAAGTAGTGGCGGGATACGAGACCCAGTACTTC
.	.	TRBV5-6	TRBJ2-7	CASSPEALSSSYEQYF	TGTGCCAGCAGCCCCGAGGCCCTCTCGAGCTCCTACGAGCAGTACTTC
.	.	TRBV7-6	TRBJ2-4	CASSPTGNIQYF	TGTGCCAGCAGCCCTACAGGGAACATTCAGTACTTC
.	.	TRBV4-1	TRBJ1-6	CASSQGRSSYNSPLHF	TGCGCCAGCAGCCAGGGTAGGAGCTCCTATAATTCACCCCTCCACTTT
many	TRBD1	TRBV29-1	TRBJ2-3	CSVGQGLSTDTQYF	TGCAGCGTTGGACAGGGGCTGAGCACAGATACGCAGTATTTT
.	.	TRBV24-1	TRBJ2-5	CATSGPGQETQYF	TGTGCCACCAGTGGCCCGGGCCAAGAGACCCAGTACTTC
few	.	TRBV5-4	TRBJ2-7	CASSPGGTLTYEQYF	TGTGCCAGCAGCCCCGGCGGGACACTCACCTACGAGCAGTACTTC
few	.	TRBV20-1	TRBJ2-1	CSARDGTLGGINEQFF	TGCAGTGCTAGAGATGGCACCCTCGGAGGAATCAATGAGCAGTTCTTC
.	TRBD1	TRBV14	TRBJ1-6	CASSQIRGNSPLHF	TGTGCCAGCAGCCAGATCAGGGGGAATTCACCCCTCCACTTT
few	.	TRBV4-1	TRBJ2-7	CASSQEGGGMNEQYF	TGCGCCAGCAGCCAAGAGGGAGGGGGAATGAACGAGCAGTACTTC
few	.	TRBV2	TRBJ2-5	CASSSPRGETQYF	TGTGCCAGCAGCTCCCCGCGAGGGGAGACCCAGTACTTC